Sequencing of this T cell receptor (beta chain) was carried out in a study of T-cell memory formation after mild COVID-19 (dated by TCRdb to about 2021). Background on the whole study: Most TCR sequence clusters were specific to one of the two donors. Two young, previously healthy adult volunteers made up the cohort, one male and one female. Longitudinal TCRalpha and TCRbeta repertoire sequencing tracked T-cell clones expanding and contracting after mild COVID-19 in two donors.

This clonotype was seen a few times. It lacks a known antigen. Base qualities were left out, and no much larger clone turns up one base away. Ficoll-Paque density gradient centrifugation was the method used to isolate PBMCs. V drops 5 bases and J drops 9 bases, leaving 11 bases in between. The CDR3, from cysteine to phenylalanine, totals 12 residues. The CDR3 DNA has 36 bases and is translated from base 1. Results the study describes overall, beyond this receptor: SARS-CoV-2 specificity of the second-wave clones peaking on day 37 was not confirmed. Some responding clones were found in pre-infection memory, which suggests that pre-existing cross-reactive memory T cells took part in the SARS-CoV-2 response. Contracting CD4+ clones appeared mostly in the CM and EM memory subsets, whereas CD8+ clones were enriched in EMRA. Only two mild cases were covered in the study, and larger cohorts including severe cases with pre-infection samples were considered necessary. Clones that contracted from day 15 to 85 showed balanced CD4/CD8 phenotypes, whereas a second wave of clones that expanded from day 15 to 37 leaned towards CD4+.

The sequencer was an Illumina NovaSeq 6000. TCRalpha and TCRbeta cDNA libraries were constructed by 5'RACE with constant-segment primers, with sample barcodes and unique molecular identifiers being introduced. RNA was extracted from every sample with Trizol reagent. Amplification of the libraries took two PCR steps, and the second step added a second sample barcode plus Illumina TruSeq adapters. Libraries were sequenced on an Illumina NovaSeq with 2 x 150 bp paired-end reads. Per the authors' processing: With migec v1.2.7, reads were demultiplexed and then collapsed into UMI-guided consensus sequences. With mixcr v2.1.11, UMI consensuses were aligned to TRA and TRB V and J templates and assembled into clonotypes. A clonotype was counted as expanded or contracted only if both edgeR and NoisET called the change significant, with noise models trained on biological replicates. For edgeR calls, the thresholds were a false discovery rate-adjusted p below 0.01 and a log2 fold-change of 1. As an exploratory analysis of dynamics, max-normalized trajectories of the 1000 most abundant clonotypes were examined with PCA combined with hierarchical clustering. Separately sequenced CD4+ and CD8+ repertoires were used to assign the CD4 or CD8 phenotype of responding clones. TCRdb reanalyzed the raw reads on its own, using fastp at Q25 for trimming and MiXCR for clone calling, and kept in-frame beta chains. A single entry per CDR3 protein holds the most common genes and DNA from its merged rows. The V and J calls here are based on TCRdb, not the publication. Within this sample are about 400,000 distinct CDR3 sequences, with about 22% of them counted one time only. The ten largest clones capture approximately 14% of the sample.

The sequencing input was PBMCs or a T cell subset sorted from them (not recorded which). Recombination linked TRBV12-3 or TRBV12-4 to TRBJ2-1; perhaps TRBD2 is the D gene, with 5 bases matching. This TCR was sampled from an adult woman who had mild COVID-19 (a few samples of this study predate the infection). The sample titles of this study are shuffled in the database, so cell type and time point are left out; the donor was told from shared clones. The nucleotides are TGTGCCAGCAGTCCCTCCCGGGGTGAGCAGTTCTTC. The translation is CASSPSRGEQFF.